This T cell receptor beta chain is drawn from a study of cytomegalovirus exposure and HLA in healthy donors. Looking at the study overall: The 130 or so validation repertoires used the same platform as the approximately 670 first-cohort repertoires (as reported by a later analysis).

On this clone itself: The antigen remains unidentified.

TCRdb keeps only in-frame clones here, not all; method: immunoSEQ multiplex PCR. The table has some 63,000 clones, 70% to 90% seen once. V was clipped by 8 bases and J by 7 bases, with 17 bases between them. Germline V gene sequence: CDR1 ENHRY, CDR2 SYGVKD. This CDR3 spans 14 amino acids. Whole-study findings and limits: Most observed TCR sequences were rare, whereas some public TCRs were detected in many donors. Cytomegalovirus-associated status was assigned to approximately 160 TCR beta chains. Testing in vitro showed three CMV-associated chains specific for CMV antigens.

The sequence was collected from a young woman in good health and CMV-seronegative. V is TRBV10-3 and J is TRBJ1-4; D unclear. The sequencing input was PBMCs. In DNA form, the CDR3 reads TGTGCCATCGGGGATGAGGGTCTGGGTGAAAAACTGTTTTTT. Protein product: CAIGDEGLGEKLFF.